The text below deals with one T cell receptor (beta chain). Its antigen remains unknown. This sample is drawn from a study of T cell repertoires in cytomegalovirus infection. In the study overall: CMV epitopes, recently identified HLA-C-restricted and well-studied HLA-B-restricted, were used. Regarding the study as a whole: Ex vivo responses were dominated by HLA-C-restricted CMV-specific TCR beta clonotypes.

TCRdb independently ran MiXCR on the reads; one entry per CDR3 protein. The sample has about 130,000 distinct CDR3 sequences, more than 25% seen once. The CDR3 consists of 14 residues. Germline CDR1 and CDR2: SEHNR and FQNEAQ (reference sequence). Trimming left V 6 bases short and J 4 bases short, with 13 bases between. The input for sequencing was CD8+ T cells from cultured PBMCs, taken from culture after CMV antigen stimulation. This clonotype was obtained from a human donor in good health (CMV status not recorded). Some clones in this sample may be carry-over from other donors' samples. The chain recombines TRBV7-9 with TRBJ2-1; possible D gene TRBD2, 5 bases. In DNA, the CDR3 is TGTGCCAGCAGACCCAGGACGGGGTACAATGAGCAGTTCTTC. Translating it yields CASRPRTGYNEQFF.